These 14 T cell receptor beta chains were all obtained from the same sample, sequenced in a study of OX40 agonist ivuxolimab in advanced cancers. Measured with immunoSEQ multiplex PCR; TCRdb has only the in-frame clones, and not every one. The repertoire holds about 110,000 clones, with around nine tenths as singletons. The specimen comprised CD4+ or CD8+ T cells sorted from blood, sampled in a trial of the OX40 agonist ivuxolimab. Receptors originate from an adult with an advanced solid tumor such as melanoma, head and neck, liver or kidney cancer.

V usage is TRBV6-4 and J usage is TRBJ2-3; D is uncertain. Trimming left V 4 bases short and J 2 bases short, with 4 bases between. From germline, CDR1 is MRHNA and CDR2 SNTAGT. The CDR3 runs to 12 residues. The DNA of the CDR3 is TGTGCCAGCAGTGTTTACACAGATACGCAGTATTTT. This encodes CASSVYTDTQYF.

The chain has TRBV6-5 and TRBJ2-1; perhaps D is TRBD1 or TRBD2 (6 bases each). V was pared by 6 bases and J by 6 bases, with 18 bases between. Germline CDR1 reads MNHEY; CDR2 reads SVGAGI. The CDR3 is made up of 15 amino acids. The CDR3 region is CASREGGSNSNEQFF. The CDR3 nucleotides read TGTGCCAGCAGAGAGGGGGGAAGCAACAGCAATGAGCAGTTCTTC.

This chain joins TRBV18 and TRBJ1-2, with TRBD1 as a possible D gene (5 bases). The CDR3 contains 14 residues. Germline V gene lookup returns CDR1 KGHSH and CDR2 LQKENI. V gave up 0 bases and J gave up 3 bases, with 8 bases separating them. CDR3 in amino acids: CASSPPGTDYGYTF. CDR3 nucleotide sequence: TGTGCCAGCTCACCACCAGGGACGGACTATGGCTACACCTTC. The variable domain in full, with the rest retrieved from reference TRBV18 and TRBJ1-2, is NAGVMQNPRHLVRRRGQEARLRCSPMKGHSHVYWYRQLPEEGLKFMVYLQKENIIDESGMPKERFSAEFPKEGPSILRIQQVVRGDSAAYFCASSPPGTDYGYTFGSGTRLTVV.

This clone was seen only a few times. The chain is built from TRBV6-6 and TRBJ2-5; 11 bases are shared with TRBD1. J gave up 7 bases and V 7 bases, and 5 bases lay outside the gene matches. The CDR3 length is 13 residues. Germline V gene lookup returns CDR1 MNHNY and CDR2 SVGAGI (reference sequence). CDR3 nucleotide sequence: TGTGCCAGCACCGAGGGACAGGGGGGGACCCAGTACTTC. It encodes CASTEGQGGTQYF.

The CDR3 nucleotides read TGTGCCAGTAGTATATCGGGGGGGGTCACAGATACGCAGTATTTT. This translates into CASSISGGVTDTQYF. This chain joins TRBV19 and TRBJ2-3, with 8 bases matching TRBD2. The CDR3 covers 15 residues. V gave up 2 bases and J gave up 2 bases; unmatched junction bases: 3. Germline values: CDR1 LNHDA, CDR2 SQIVND (reference sequence).

DNA of the CDR3: TGTGCCAGCAGCGTCGGTGCACAAGAGACCCAGTACTTC. It specifies CASSVGAQETQYF. The chain joins TRBV6-1 to TRBJ2-5, with D unclear. The germline CDR1 and CDR2 sequences are MNHNS and SASEGT. V lost 6 bases and J 2 bases, leaving 10 bases between the germline ends. The CDR3 is 13 residues long.

V usage is TRBV5-1 and J usage is TRBJ2-2, with D perhaps TRBD2 (6 bases). Trimming took 3 bases from V and 6 from J, leaving 18 bases between them. This CDR3 is built from 16 residues. Germline lookup yields CDR1 SGHRS and CDR2 YFSETQ. The CDR3 region has the DNA TGCGCCAGCAGCTCTTTACCGGGACGGGGGTCCGGGGAGCTGTTTTTT. This translates into CASSSLPGRGSGELFF.

The chain employs TRBV7-2 and TRBJ1-2; D call uncertain. Per germline, CDR1 SGHTA and CDR2 FQGNSA. V lost 6 bases to trimming and J lost 2 bases, with 13 bases between them. The CDR3 length is 14 residues. Here the CDR3 reads CASSQNMGNYGYTF. The DNA of the CDR3 is TGTGCCAGCAGTCAGAATATGGGGAACTATGGCTACACCTTC. The whole variable domain, filled in from reference TRBV7-2 and TRBJ1-2, reads GAGVSQSPSNKVTEKGKDVELRCDPISGHTALYWYRQSLGQGLEFLIYFQGNSAPDKSGLPSDRFSAERTGGSVSTLTIQRTQQEDSAVYLCASSQNMGNYGYTFGSGTRLTVV.

The chain has TRBV19 and TRBJ1-5; no firm D call. This CDR3 is 13 amino acids long. V lost 5 bases to trimming and J lost 0 bases, with 5 bases between them. Germline assignment: CDR1 LNHDA and CDR2 SQIVND (reference sequence). In DNA form, the CDR3 reads TGTGCCAGTAGTTACACTAGCAATCAGCCCCAGCATTTT. Protein product: CASSYTSNQPQHF.

The chain has TRBV10-3 and TRBJ1-4; D is unclear. The CDR3 sequence is 16 residues long. V was cut by 3 bases and J by 0 bases, with 11 bases left in between. In germline, CDR1 is ENHRY, CDR2 SYGVKD. The CDR3 here is CAISERQPATNEKLFF. The DNA for the CDR3 is TGTGCCATCAGTGAACGGCAGCCTGCAACTAATGAAAAACTGTTTTTT.

The chain uses TRBV4-2 and TRBJ2-1, with 7 bases aligning to TRBD2. The CDR3 loop spans 16 amino acids. Germline V gene sequence: CDR1 LGHNA, CDR2 YNFKEQ. Trimming removed 1 base from V and 7 bases from J; junction bases left unmatched: 10. CDR3 bases: TGTGCCAGCAGCCAAGGGGGGGAGGGGATAAGGAATGAGCAGTTCTTC. This codes for CASSQGGEGIRNEQFF.

This chain links TRBV29-1 with TRBJ2-4; 8 bases line up with TRBD2. Germline CDR1 is SQVTM and CDR2 is ANQGSEA. The ends lost 4 bases at V and 4 bases at J; junction bases unmatched: 6. The CDR3 sequence is 14 residues long. CDR3 residues: CSVVFGGVKNIQYF. CDR3 DNA sequence: TGCAGCGTTGTTTTCGGGGGGGTAAAAAACATTCAGTACTTC.

This chain joins TRBV30 and TRBJ2-5; D might be TRBD1 or TRBD2, each matching 5 bases. The germline V gene encodes CDR1 GTSNPN and CDR2 SVGIG (reference sequence). This CDR3 contains 14 residues. Trimming took 7 bases from V and 3 from J, leaving 18 bases between them. CDR3 sequence: CASQRGTVEETQYF. CDR3 in DNA: TGTGCCTCCCAGCGTGGGACGGTAGAAGAGACCCAGTACTTC.

The chain is built from TRBV19 and TRBJ2-5, with D perhaps TRBD1 (6 bases). Deletions cut 3 bases from V and 5 bases from J, with 10 bases between. CDR3 length: 13 amino acids. Germline-derived CDR1 and CDR2 are LNHDA and SQIVND (reference sequence). The chain's CDR3 is CASSIGQGETQYF. Written as DNA, the CDR3 is TGTGCCAGTAGTATCGGGCAGGGGGAGACCCAGTACTTC.